One and the same sample provided the 2 T cell receptor beta chains below, sequenced in a study of PD-1 blockade in mismatch repair-deficient tumors. Clones were sequenced by immunoSEQ multiplex PCR, and TCRdb holds only the in-frame ones, with some missing. The sample holds 35,000 or so clones, 70% to 90% seen once. This specimen consisted of peripheral blood, obtained about 76 weeks after starting pembrolizumab. The receptors were sampled from an adult with mismatch repair-deficient cancer.

The chain combines TRBV19 with TRBJ1-2; D is perhaps TRBD1 (6 bases). Germline V gene sequence: CDR1 LNHDA, CDR2 SQIVND (reference sequence). CDR3 length: 15 residues. The germline V and J ends were trimmed by 5 bases and 4 bases, with 17 bases remaining between them. In DNA, the CDR3 is TGTGCCAGTAGTCCAGGGGACACTTTCGTCTATGGCTACACCTTC. Translated, it gives CASSPGDTFVYGYTF.

This clone was observed a few times. The chain has TRBV7-9 and TRBJ1-4; TRBD1 matches 7 bases. The CDR3 spans 16 residues. Trimming removed 4 bases from V and 2 bases from J; junction bases left unmatched: 7. CDR1 is SEHNR, CDR2 FQNEAQ, per germline (reference sequence). The CDR3 sequence is CASSSSLTGTNEKLFF. The CDR3, as DNA: TGTGCCAGCAGCTCTTCCTTGACAGGGACTAATGAAAAACTGTTTTTT.